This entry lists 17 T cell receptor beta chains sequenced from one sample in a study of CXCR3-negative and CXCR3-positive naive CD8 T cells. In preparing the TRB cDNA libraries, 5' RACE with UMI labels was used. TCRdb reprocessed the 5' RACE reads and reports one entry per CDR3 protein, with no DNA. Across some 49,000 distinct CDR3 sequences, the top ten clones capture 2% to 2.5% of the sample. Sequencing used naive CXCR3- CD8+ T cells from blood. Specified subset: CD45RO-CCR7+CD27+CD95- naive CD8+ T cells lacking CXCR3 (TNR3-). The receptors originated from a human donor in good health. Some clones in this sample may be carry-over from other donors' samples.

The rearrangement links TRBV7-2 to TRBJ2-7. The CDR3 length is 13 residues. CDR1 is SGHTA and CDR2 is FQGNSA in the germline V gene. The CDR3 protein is CASSLGAFDEQYF.

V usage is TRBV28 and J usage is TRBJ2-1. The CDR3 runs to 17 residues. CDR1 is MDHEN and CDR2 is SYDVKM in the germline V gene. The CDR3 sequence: CASSLFLTTSSYNEQFF.

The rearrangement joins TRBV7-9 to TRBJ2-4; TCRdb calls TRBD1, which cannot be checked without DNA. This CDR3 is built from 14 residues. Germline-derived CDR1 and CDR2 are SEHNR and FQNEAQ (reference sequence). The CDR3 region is CASSTKSGTDIQYF.

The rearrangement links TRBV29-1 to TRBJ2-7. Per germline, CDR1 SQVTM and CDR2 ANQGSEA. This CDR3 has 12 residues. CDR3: CSVVTQTYEQYF.

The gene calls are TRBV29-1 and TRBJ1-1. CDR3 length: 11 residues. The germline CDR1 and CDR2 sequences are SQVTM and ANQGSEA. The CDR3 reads CSVDLGTEAFF.

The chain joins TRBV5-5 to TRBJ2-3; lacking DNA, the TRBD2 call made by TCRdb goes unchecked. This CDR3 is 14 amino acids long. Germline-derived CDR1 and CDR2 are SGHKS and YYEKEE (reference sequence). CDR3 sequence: CASSLDFSGDTQYF.

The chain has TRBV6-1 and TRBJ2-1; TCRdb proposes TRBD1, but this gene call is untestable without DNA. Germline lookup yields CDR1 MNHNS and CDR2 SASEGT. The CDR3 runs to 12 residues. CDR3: CASSGPRRGKFF.

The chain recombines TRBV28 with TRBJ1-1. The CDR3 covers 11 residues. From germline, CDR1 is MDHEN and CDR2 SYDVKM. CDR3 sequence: CASNWGVEAFF.

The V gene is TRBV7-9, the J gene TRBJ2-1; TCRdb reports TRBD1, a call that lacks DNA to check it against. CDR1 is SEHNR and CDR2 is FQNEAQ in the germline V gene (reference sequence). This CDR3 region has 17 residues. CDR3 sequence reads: CASSLAGAPGPYNEQFF.

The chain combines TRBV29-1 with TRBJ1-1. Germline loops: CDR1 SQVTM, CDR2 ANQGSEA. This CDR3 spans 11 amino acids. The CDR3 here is CSVDEPREAFF.

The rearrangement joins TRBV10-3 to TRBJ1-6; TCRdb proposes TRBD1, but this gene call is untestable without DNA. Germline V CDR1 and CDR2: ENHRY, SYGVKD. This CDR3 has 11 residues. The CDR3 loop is CASRGDSPLHF.

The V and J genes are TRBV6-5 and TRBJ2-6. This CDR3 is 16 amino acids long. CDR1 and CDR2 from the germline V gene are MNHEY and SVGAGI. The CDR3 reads CASSPTSGSGANVLTF.

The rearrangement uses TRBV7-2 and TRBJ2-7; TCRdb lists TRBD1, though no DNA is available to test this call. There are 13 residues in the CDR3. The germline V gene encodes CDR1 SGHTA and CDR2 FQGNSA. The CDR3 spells CASKTGTGYEQYF.

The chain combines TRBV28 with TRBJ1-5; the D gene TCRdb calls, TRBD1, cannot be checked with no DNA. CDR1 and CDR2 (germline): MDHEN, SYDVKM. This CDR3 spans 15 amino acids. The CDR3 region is CASRKDRDGNQPQHF.

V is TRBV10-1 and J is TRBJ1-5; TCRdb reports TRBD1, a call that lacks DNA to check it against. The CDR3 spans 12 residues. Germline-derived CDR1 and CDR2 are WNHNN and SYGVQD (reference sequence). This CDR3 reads CASGQGNQPQHF.

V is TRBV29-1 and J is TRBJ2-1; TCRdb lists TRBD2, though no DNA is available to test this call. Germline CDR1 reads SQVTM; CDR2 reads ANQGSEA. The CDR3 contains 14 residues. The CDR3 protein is CSVEHSGSYNEQFF.

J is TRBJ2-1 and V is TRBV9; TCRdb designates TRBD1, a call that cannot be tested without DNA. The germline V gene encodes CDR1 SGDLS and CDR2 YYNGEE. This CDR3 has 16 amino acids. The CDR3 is CASTVGGGAPDNEQFF.